This T cell receptor (beta chain) was identified during a study of spatial heterogeneity in lung cancer. Study overall: Within raw reads, each unique TCR and UMI combination appeared on average more than ten times.

TCRdb fed the 5' RACE reads into MiXCR, producing one record per CDR3 protein. The sample lists roughly 40,000 distinct CDR3 sequences, under 7.5% occurring once. CDR1 is MDHEN, CDR2 SYDVKM, per germline. V lost 4 bases, J lost 7 bases, and 8 bases lay in between. The CDR3 loop spans 12 amino acids. Stated time point: sample taken at primary tumor resection. The 60 to 80 donors had untreated early-stage non-small cell lung cancer. Unsorted samples of tumor, nontumor lung or frozen PBMC had their whole RNA sequenced. The source of this sequence is a female donor with early-stage non-small cell lung cancer. This rearrangement joins TRBV28 to TRBJ1-5; D is ambiguous. Source: PBMCs, taken at surgery. DNA for the CDR3: TGTGCCAGCAGTTCCAATATCCAGCCCCAGCATTTT. Translation gives CASSSNIQPQHF.